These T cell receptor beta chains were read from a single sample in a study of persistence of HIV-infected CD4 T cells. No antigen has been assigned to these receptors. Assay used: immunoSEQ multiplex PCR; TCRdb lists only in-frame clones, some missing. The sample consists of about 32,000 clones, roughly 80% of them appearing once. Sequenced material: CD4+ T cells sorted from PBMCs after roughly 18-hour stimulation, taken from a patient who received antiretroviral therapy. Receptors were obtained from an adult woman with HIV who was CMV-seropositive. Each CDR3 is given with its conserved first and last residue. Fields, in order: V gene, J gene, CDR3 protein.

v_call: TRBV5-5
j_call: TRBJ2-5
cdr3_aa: CASSFGQKETQYF

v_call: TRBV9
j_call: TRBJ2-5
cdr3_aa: CASSPISGPQETQYF

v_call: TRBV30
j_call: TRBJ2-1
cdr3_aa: CAWSVTVGEQFF

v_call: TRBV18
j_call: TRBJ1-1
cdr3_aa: CASSRDWNTEAFF

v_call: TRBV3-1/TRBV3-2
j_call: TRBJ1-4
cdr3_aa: CASSQGGWGAEKLFF

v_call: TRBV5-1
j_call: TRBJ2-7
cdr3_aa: CASSSGTEGGEQYF

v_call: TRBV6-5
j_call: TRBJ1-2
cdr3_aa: CASSYSWGPNYGYTF

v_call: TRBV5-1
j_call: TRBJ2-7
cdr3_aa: CASSPSGASYEQYF

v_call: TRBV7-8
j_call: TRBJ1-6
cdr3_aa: CASSPTPGYPNSPLHF

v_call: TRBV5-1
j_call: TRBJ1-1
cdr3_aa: CASSGPGGVTEAFF

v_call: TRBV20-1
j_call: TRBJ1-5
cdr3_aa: CSASSFGQGMGNQPQHF

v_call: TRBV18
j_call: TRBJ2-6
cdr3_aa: CASSLGQAGANVLTF

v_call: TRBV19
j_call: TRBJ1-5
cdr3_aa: CASSIRQGEQPQHF

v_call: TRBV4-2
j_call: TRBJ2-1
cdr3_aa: CASSPIGQIYNEQFF

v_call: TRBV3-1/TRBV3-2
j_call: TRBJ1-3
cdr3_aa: CASSQDVRFRAGNTIYF

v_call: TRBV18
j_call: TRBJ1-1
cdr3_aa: CASSPIPEGQVNTEAFF

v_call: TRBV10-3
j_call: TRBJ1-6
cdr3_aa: CAIRSRSTSPLHF

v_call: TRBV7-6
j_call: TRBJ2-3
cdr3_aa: CASSPGGLTPQYF

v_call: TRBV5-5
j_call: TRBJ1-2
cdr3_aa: CASSLGRDRGMVGYTF

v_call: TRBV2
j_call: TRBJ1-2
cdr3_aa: CASIRAGGKGYTF

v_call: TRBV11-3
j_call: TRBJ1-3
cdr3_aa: CASSSDSRSGNTIYF

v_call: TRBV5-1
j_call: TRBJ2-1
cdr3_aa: CASSSDLRGEQFF

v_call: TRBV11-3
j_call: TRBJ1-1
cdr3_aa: CASSRGSKSTEAFF

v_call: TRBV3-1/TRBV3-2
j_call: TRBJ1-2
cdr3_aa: CASSPGTGDYGYTF

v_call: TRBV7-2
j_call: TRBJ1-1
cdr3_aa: CASSLDGVNTEAFF

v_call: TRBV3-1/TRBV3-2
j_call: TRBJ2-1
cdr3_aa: CASSPGQGGLNEQFF

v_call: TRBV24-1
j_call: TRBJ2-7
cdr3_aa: CATSDPNTYEQYF

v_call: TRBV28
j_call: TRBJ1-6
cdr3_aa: CASSFNRVSGTLHF

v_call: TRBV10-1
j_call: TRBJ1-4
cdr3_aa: CASSEPGQGKEKLFF